The rows below give T cell receptor beta chains drawn from one sample of a study of regulatory T cells in long-lasting Graves disease. MiXCR was run by TCRdb on the multiplex PCR reads, yielding one entry per CDR3 protein. The data hold a few hundred thousand distinct CDR3 sequences, with about a quarter observed a single time. The material sequenced was peripheral blood mononuclear cells (PBMCs), taken when the disease was refractory, from a patient treated with antithyroid drugs. Receptors originate from a female donor with Graves disease. Each CDR3 is given with its conserved first and last residue. A D gene is named only where the DNA matches it firmly. A clone size is listed for some rows: how often the clone was seen (once, few, many), or a class if it is expanded.

len: 14
j_gene: TRBJ2-7
abundance: NA
v_gene: TRBV2
d_gene: TRBD1
CDR3nt: TGTGCCAGCTCACCGGGACAGGGCTTAGGCGAGCAGTACTTC
CDR3aa: CASSPGQGLGEQYF

len: 13
j_gene: TRBJ2-1
abundance: NA
v_gene: TRBV2
d_gene: TRBD2
CDR3nt: TGTGCCAGCAGTGCGGCGGGAGGCAATGAGCAGTTCTTC
CDR3aa: CASSAAGGNEQFF

len: 15
j_gene: TRBJ1-1
abundance: NA
v_gene: TRBV9
d_gene: TRBD1
CDR3nt: TGTGCCAGCAGCGGAGGACAGGGGAAGTGGGCTGAAGCTTTCTTT
CDR3aa: CASSGGQGKWAEAFF

len: 14
j_gene: TRBJ2-3
abundance: NA
v_gene: TRBV7-2
d_gene: TRBD2
CDR3nt: TGTGCCAGCAGAGCCGGGGGGAGCACAGATACGCAGTATTTT
CDR3aa: CASRAGGSTDTQYF

len: 15
j_gene: TRBJ2-7
abundance: NA
v_gene: TRBV5-1
d_gene: NA
CDR3nt: TGCGCCAGCAGCTTGGGAGCAGCAGACTCCTACGAGCAGTACTTC
CDR3aa: CASSLGAADSYEQYF

len: 17
j_gene: TRBJ1-4
abundance: few
v_gene: TRBV19
d_gene: NA
CDR3nt: TGTGCCAGTAGGCCCCGGACAGATTACCGAGGGTTCGAAAAACTGTTTTTT
CDR3aa: CASRPRTDYRGFEKLFF

len: 14
j_gene: TRBJ2-1
abundance: few
v_gene: TRBV7-3
d_gene: TRBD1
CDR3nt: TGTGCCAGCAGCAAAGGGACAGGGGTGCATGAGCAGTTCTTC
CDR3aa: CASSKGTGVHEQFF

len: 14
j_gene: TRBJ2-5
abundance: many
v_gene: TRBV2
d_gene: NA
CDR3nt: TGTGCCAGCAGTTCTAGACAGAGGCAAGAGACCCAGTACTTC
CDR3aa: CASSSRQRQETQYF

len: 18
j_gene: TRBJ2-2
abundance: NA
v_gene: TRBV25-1
d_gene: TRBD2
CDR3nt: TGTGCCAGCAGTGAAAAGGCTAGACTAGCGGGAGAAGTCGGGGAGCTGTTTTTT
CDR3aa: CASSEKARLAGEVGELFF

len: 13
j_gene: TRBJ1-1
abundance: NA
v_gene: TRBV6-1
d_gene: NA
CDR3nt: TGTGCCAGCAGCTATGCAGGGATCTCTGAAGCTTTCTTT
CDR3aa: CASSYAGISEAFF

len: 15
j_gene: TRBJ1-1
abundance: few
v_gene: TRBV30
d_gene: NA
CDR3nt: TGTGCCTGGAGGCATGCGAGGGCGGGGAACACTGAAGCTTTCTTT
CDR3aa: CAWRHARAGNTEAFF

len: 15
j_gene: TRBJ2-4
abundance: NA
v_gene: TRBV20-1
d_gene: NA
CDR3nt: TGCAGTGCTTCAACCGGGACGGACCCTGGGGACATTCAGTACTTC
CDR3aa: CSASTGTDPGDIQYF

len: 19
j_gene: TRBJ2-5
abundance: few
v_gene: TRBV2
d_gene: TRBD2
CDR3nt: TGTGCCAGCAAGGGATCTCGGGAGCGGGAGAGAGGGAGGCAAGAGACCCAGTACTTC
CDR3aa: CASKGSRERERGRQETQYF

len: 19
j_gene: TRBJ1-1
abundance: few
v_gene: TRBV2
d_gene: NA
CDR3nt: TGTGCCACCCCTCTCAACCCAAGGCGACAGCTTGGTTCGAACACTGAAGCTTTCTTT
CDR3aa: CATPLNPRRQLGSNTEAFF

len: 15
j_gene: TRBJ2-5
abundance: many
v_gene: TRBV11-2
d_gene: TRBD1
CDR3nt: TGTGCCAGCAGCTTTGGGACAGGGGGCAAAGAGACCCAGTACTTC
CDR3aa: CASSFGTGGKETQYF

len: 21
j_gene: TRBJ2-2
abundance: few
v_gene: TRBV5-1
d_gene: NA
CDR3nt: TGCGCCAGCAGCTTGGCTGATGGGACCGTACGTCTGGATAAGAACACCGGGGAGCTGTTTTTT
CDR3aa: CASSLADGTVRLDKNTGELFF

len: 13
j_gene: TRBJ2-7
abundance: NA
v_gene: TRBV9
d_gene: NA
CDR3nt: TGTGCCAGCCAGGGACTGAACTCCTACGAGCAGTACTTC
CDR3aa: CASQGLNSYEQYF

len: 16
j_gene: TRBJ2-7
abundance: NA
v_gene: TRBV3-1
d_gene: TRBD1
CDR3nt: TGTGCCAGCAGCCAAGCCGGGACAGGGAGGTCCTACGAGCAGTACTTC
CDR3aa: CASSQAGTGRSYEQYF

len: 17
j_gene: TRBJ2-5
abundance: many
v_gene: TRBV7-2
d_gene: TRBD2
CDR3nt: TGTGCCAGCAGCAGAAGTTCACTAGCGGGAGGGGGAGAGACCCAGTACTTC
CDR3aa: CASSRSSLAGGGETQYF

len: 15
j_gene: TRBJ1-1
abundance: few
v_gene: TRBV7-2
d_gene: NA
CDR3nt: TGTGCCAGCAGCTTAGGAATCGCAGGGACCACTGAAGCTTTCTTT
CDR3aa: CASSLGIAGTTEAFF

len: 14
j_gene: TRBJ1-1
abundance: many
v_gene: TRBV27
d_gene: NA
CDR3nt: TGTGCCAGCAGTTTTCTCGGTTTAAACACTGAAGCTTTCTTT
CDR3aa: CASSFLGLNTEAFF

len: 12
j_gene: TRBJ1-4
abundance: NA
v_gene: TRBV27
d_gene: NA
CDR3nt: TGTGCCAGCAGTTCCCTGACCGAAAAACTGTTTTTT
CDR3aa: CASSSLTEKLFF